This T cell receptor beta chain was sequenced during a study of Graves' ophthalmopathy and Graves' hyperthyroidism. At the level of the study: At initial diagnosis, peripheral blood was obtained, and this preceded any treatment.

For repertoire sequencing, the TCR beta CDR3 regions were amplified from RNA transcripts. First-round RT-PCR relied on HTBI primers, and a second-round multiplex PCR came next. TCRdb reanalysed the multiplex PCR reads using MiXCR and keeps one entry per CDR3 protein. Among about 220,000 distinct CDR3 sequences listed, roughly 21% were seen once. Findings and caveats of the study: Most expanded clonotypes from thyroid (those above 0.001 frequency) were also found in blood.

CDR3 size: 13 residues. V gave up 5 bases and J gave up 0 bases, with 10 bases separating them. In germline, CDR1 is DFQATT, CDR2 SNEGSKA (reference sequence). None of the included patients had other autoimmune diseases, uncontrolled infections, pregnancy or lactation, as these led to exclusion. This clonotype was seen at least ten times. The antigen remains undetermined. This TCR came from a woman in her fifties or sixties with Graves' ophthalmopathy. V usage is TRBV20-1 and J usage is TRBJ1-1; D ambiguous. Sample: peripheral blood. The DNA for the CDR3 is TGCAGTGCTGCAGCCCCCGTGAACACTGAAGCTTTCTTT. Translating gives CSAAAPVNTEAFF.